Below are 3 T cell receptor beta chains sequenced from a single sample in a study of blood T cell repertoires in COVID-19. TCRdb's copy holds only in-frame clones and misses some; the assay was immunoSEQ multiplex PCR. The data show around 230,000 clones, roughly 86% seen once. The sample consisted of PBMCs or T cells enriched from blood (not recorded which). The receptors come from a man between 18 and 29 years old with acute COVID-19.

J is TRBJ1-1 and V is TRBV28; 9 bases fit TRBD1. V lost 5 bases and J lost 5; bases outside the gene matches: 9. The CDR3 loop spans 15 amino acids. Germline assignment: CDR1 MDHEN and CDR2 SYDVKM. CDR3 bases: TGTGCCAGCAGTGGGGGACAGGGCGTTTGGACTGAAGCTTTCTTT. It codes for CASSGGQGVWTEAFF. The variable domain in full, completed from reference TRBV28 and TRBJ1-1, reads DVKVTQSSRYLVKRTGEKVFLECVQDMDHENMFWYRQDPGLGLRLIYFSYDVKMKEKGDIPEGYSVSREKKERFSLILESASTNQTSMYLCASSGGQGVWTEAFFGQGTRLTVV.

This sequence joins TRBV4-3 and TRBJ1-1, with 8 bases aligning to TRBD1. CDR1 and CDR2 (germline): LGHNA, YSLEER. The CDR3 is made up of 18 amino acids. Losses at the gene ends were 0 bases for V and 3 bases for J; bases not matched to a gene: 12. CDR3 coding DNA: TGCGCCAGCAGCCAAGATCGAACAGGGGGTTATGCCGACACTGAAGCTTTCTTT. This codes for CASSQDRTGGYADTEAFF.

The chain couples TRBV2 to TRBJ2-5; the match to TRBD2 covers 14 bases. The CDR3 spans 18 residues. Germline CDR1 reads SNHLY; CDR2 reads FYNNEI. V lost 6 bases, J lost 2 bases, and 11 bases stayed unmatched. CDR3 in amino acids: CASRTLGTSGSLQETQYF. The DNA of the CDR3 is TGTGCCAGCAGGACATTGGGGACTAGCGGGAGTCTTCAAGAGACCCAGTACTTC. Full variable domain (rest looked up from reference TRBV2 and TRBJ2-5): EPEVTQTPSHQVTQMGQEVILRCVPISNHLYFYWYRQILGQKVEFLVSFYNNEISEKSEIFDDQFSVERPDGSNFTLKIRSTKLEDSAMYFCASRTLGTSGSLQETQYFGPGTRLLVL.